This T cell receptor beta chain was observed in a study of CD8+CD57+ T cells in acquired aplastic anemia. In this sample, this clonotype turned up many times. Its antigen is undetermined. Genomic DNA provided the template from which TCR beta VDJ and CDR3 profiles were obtained. Using its own MiXCR run on the reads, TCRdb lists one record per CDR3 protein. The sample yields under 350,000 distinct CDR3 sequences, 56% seen once. This CDR3 has 15 residues. Losses at the gene ends were 0 bases for V and 4 bases for J; bases not matched to a gene: 2. Germline V gene lookup returns CDR1 SGHRS and CDR2 YFSETQ. Findings and caveats of the study: Common to patients and controls were 25 to 30 CD8+ CDR3 sequences. Patients were compared with controls for CD8+ Simpson's diversity, and no significant difference emerged.

The chain links TRBV5-1 to TRBJ2-5; 11 bases match TRBD1. The source material was sorted CD4+, CD8+, or CD8+CD57+ T cells (not recorded which) from PBMCs. This clonotype was obtained from a human donor with severe aplastic anemia or a healthy control (not recorded which). The CDR3 region has the DNA TGCGCCAGCAGCTTGGTCGGGACAGGGGGAGAGACCCAGTACTTC. Its translation is CASSLVGTGGETQYF.